The 15 T cell receptor beta chains reported below all come from one sample, sequenced in a study of Ad26.COV2.S vaccination and SARS-CoV-2 variants. Profiling relied on immunoSEQ multiplex PCR, and the TCRdb table lists in-frame clones only, not all of them. The data contain 400,000 to 450,000 clones, about nine tenths of them singletons. Noted treatment: about 20 received Ad26.COV2.S at low or high dose, single or two shots; about 5 received placebo; per-sample allocation not given. Specimens were obtained on day 63 following the first vaccine or placebo injection. The sample in question was peripheral blood, obtained in a trial of Ad26.COV2.S vaccine versus placebo. The receptors shown here come from a person between 18 and 59 years old who received the Ad26.COV2.S COVID-19 vaccine or a placebo.

This clone was observed once. J is TRBJ1-2 and V is TRBV28; a possible D gene is TRBD1 (5 bases). The CDR3 loop spans 13 amino acids. Germline V lookup: CDR1 MDHEN, CDR2 SYDVKM. Deletions cut 6 bases from V and 5 bases from J, with 13 bases between. The CDR3 sequence: CASSLGRTYGYTF. DNA of the CDR3: TGTGCCAGCAGCCTGGGGCGGACTTATGGCTACACCTTC.

The J gene is TRBJ1-1, the V gene TRBV19; no definite D call. The V gene's germline CDR1 is LNHDA and CDR2 SQIVND (reference sequence). Trimming pared 5 bases from V and 1 base from J, leaving 20 bases between. This CDR3 has 17 amino acids. CDR3 protein: CASSALLFVMKNTEAFF. In nucleotides, the CDR3 is TGTGCCAGTAGTGCCCTTTTGTTTGTTATGAAGAACACTGAAGCTTTCTTT.

The chain joins TRBV7-2 to TRBJ2-3, with D perhaps TRBD2 (6 bases). In germline, CDR1 is SGHTA, CDR2 FQGNSA. There are 16 residues in the CDR3. Between the trimmed V and J ends, which lost 6 bases and 3 bases, there was a span of 19 bases. DNA for the CDR3: TGTGCCAGCAGGCCTCACACCGGGGGAGTGACAGATACGCAGTATTTT. This gives the protein CASRPHTGGVTDTQYF.

This chain uses TRBV3-1 (or the pseudogene TRBV3-2) with TRBJ2-7, with D perhaps TRBD1 (5 bases). The germline V gene encodes CDR1 LGHDT and CDR2 YNNKEL (reference sequence). The CDR3 has 13 amino acids. Trimming took off 4 bases at V and 6 bases at J, with 13 bases between the two ends. The CDR3, as DNA: TGTGCCAGCAGCCTAACGGGCAGGGTCGAGCAGTACTTC. Its translation: CASSLTGRVEQYF.

The chain carries TRBV5-6 and TRBJ2-7; TRBD1 or TRBD2 may be the D gene (5 bases each). Germline V gene lookup returns CDR1 SGHDT and CDR2 YYEEEE. This CDR3 spans 14 amino acids. The V gene lost 1 base and the J gene lost 4 bases, with 12 bases spanning the gap. The CDR3 nucleotides read TGTGCCAGCAGCTTGTGGGGGTCGAGATACGAGCAGTACTTC. Its translation: CASSLWGSRYEQYF.

This rearrangement joins TRBV19 to TRBJ1-2, with a tentative D call TRBD1 (5 bases). V was trimmed by 1 base and J by 0 bases, leaving 9 bases between them. CDR3 length: 15 residues. Germline CDR1 LNHDA, CDR2 SQIVND (reference sequence). CDR3 protein: CASSIAGISNYGYTF. The DNA for the CDR3 is TGTGCCAGTAGTATAGCAGGGATTTCTAACTATGGCTACACCTTC.

The V gene is TRBV19, the J gene TRBJ1-2; D is possibly TRBD1 (5 bases). The germline V gene encodes CDR1 LNHDA and CDR2 SQIVND (reference sequence). This CDR3 comprises 15 residues. V was trimmed by 1 base and J by 3 bases, leaving 12 bases between them. The CDR3 region is CASSIGGRTDYGYTF. The CDR3 coding sequence is TGTGCCAGTAGTATAGGGGGCCGGACGGACTATGGCTACACCTTC. The entire variable domain, with the rest obtained from reference TRBV19 and TRBJ1-2, is as follows: DGGITQSPKYLFRKEGQNVTLSCEQNLNHDAMYWYRQDPGQGLRLIYYSQIVNDFQKGDIAEGYSVSREKKESFPLTVTSAQKNPTAFYLCASSIGGRTDYGYTFGSGTRLTVV.

This clone was counted between two and nine times. The genes are TRBV30 and TRBJ1-1, with D perhaps matching TRBD1 (5 bases). The CDR3 extends over 14 amino acids. Trimming removed 4 bases at V and 6 bases at J, with 18 bases between. Germline assignment: CDR1 GTSNPN and CDR2 SVGIG (reference sequence). The CDR3 DNA is TGTGCCTGGACGCTACACCGGGACGGGGCTGAAGCTTTCTTT. Amino acids: CAWTLHRDGAEAFF.

The V and J genes are TRBV28 and TRBJ1-1, with 7 bases aligning to TRBD1. Germline CDR1 MDHEN, CDR2 SYDVKM. Germline trimming cut 8 bases from V and 7 bases from J; bases unmatched to any gene: 7. The CDR3 totals 12 residues. The CDR3 region is CASSVGTVEAFF. Written as DNA, the CDR3 is TGTGCCAGCTCCGTGGGGACAGTTGAAGCTTTCTTT.

The rearrangement links TRBV7-6 to TRBJ1-5; possibly TRBD1 for D (5 bases). This CDR3 has 14 amino acids. The germline CDR1 and CDR2 sequences are SGHVS and FNYEAQ. Deletions cut 0 bases from V and 7 bases from J, with 10 bases between. The CDR3, as DNA: TGTGCCAGCAGCTTAGCGCAGGGTGGGCAGCCCCAGCATTTT. Translating it yields CASSLAQGGQPQHF.

The chain carries TRBV19 and TRBJ2-5; the match to TRBD1 covers 9 bases. V lost 8 bases to trimming and J lost 5 bases; unmatched junction nucleotides: 6. The germline CDR1 and CDR2 sequences are LNHDA and SQIVND (reference sequence). The CDR3 covers 13 residues. CDR3 region: CASAYRGLETQYF. The CDR3 coding sequence is TGTGCCAGTGCATACAGGGGGCTGGAGACCCAGTACTTC.

V usage is TRBV7-2 and J usage is TRBJ2-3, with TRBD2 matching 12 bases. CDR1 is SGHTA and CDR2 is FQGNSA in the germline V gene. CDR3 size: 16 residues. Losses at the gene ends were 4 bases for V and 2 bases for J; bases not matched to a gene: 4. CDR3 nucleotides: TGTGCCAGCAGCTCACTAGCGGGGGGCTACACAGATACGCAGTATTTT. Its translation is CASSSLAGGYTDTQYF.

The chain has TRBV18 and TRBJ1-2, with 8 positions matching TRBD1. V gave up 4 bases and J gave up 4 bases; unmatched junction bases: 11. This CDR3 spans 16 amino acids. The germline gives CDR1 KGHSH, CDR2 LQKENI. The DNA of the CDR3 is TGTGCCAGCTCACTAGACAGGGGACCCACTGGCTATGGCTACACCTTC. Translated: CASSLDRGPTGYGYTF.

The rearrangement joins TRBV28 to TRBJ1-5; 9 bases align to TRBD1. This CDR3 has 13 amino acids. Per germline, CDR1 MDHEN and CDR2 SYDVKM. The trim removed 8 bases at V and 6 bases at J, leaving 5 bases unmatched. The CDR3 DNA follows: TGTGCCAGCCGGGACAGGGTCAGTCAGCCCCAGCATTTT. It is translated as CASRDRVSQPQHF.

The chain carries TRBV19 and TRBJ2-7; TRBD1 matches at 7 bases. CDR3 length equals 12 residues. The V segment lost 6 bases and the J segment 4 bases; nucleotides outside the gene matches: 3. Germline V gene sequence: CDR1 LNHDA, CDR2 SQIVND (reference sequence). DNA of the CDR3: TGTGCCAGTAGCTCGGGACAGTACGAGCAGTACTTC. Its protein is CASSSGQYEQYF.